The sequence of this T cell receptor (beta chain) was determined in a study of blood T cell repertoires in COVID-19. Across the whole study: Sample material is recorded as cDNA or gDNA derived from T cells, B-cell-depleted T cells, or PBMCs.

Per germline, CDR1 KGHSH and CDR2 LQKENI. The CDR3 has 17 amino acids. With V trimmed by 3 bases and J by 3 bases, 12 bases remained unmatched. Assay: immunoSEQ multiplex PCR; the TCRdb copy retains only in-frame clones and omits some. The repertoire holds over 200,000 clones, with about 80% as singletons. The genes are TRBV18 and TRBJ1-1; TRBD1 agrees at 8 bases. The material sequenced was peripheral blood. This sequence originates from a man in his fifties with active or convalescent COVID-19. The DNA for the CDR3 is TGTGCCAGCTCACCTTATAATTTTGGACAGGGTGACACTGAAGCTTTCTTT. Translating gives CASSPYNFGQGDTEAFF.